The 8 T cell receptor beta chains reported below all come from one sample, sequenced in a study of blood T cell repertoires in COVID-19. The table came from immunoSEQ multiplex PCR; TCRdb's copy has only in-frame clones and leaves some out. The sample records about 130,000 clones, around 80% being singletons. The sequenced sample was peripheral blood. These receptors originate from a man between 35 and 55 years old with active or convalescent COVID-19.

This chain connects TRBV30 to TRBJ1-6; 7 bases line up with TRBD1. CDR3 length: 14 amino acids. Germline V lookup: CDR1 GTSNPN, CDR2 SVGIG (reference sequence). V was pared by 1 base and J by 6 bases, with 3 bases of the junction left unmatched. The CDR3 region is CAWSGRQGNSPLHF. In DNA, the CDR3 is TGTGCCTGGAGTGGCAGACAGGGTAATTCACCCCTCCACTTT.

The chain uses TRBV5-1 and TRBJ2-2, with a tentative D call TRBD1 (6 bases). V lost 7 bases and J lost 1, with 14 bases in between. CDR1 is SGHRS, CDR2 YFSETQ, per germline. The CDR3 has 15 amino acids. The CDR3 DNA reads TGCGCCAGCCACCCTGCCAGGGGGAACACCGGGGAGCTGTTTTTT. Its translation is CASHPARGNTGELFF.

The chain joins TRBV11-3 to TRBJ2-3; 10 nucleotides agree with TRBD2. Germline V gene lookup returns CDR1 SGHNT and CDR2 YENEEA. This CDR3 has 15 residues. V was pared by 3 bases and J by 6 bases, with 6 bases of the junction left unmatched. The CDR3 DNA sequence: TGTGCCAGCAGCTTTAGGCTAGCGGGGGTGGATACGCAGTATTTT. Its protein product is CASSFRLAGVDTQYF. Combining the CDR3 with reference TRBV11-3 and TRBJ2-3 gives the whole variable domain EAGVVQSPRYKIIEKKQPVAFWCNPISGHNTLYWYLQNLGQGPELLIRYENEEAVDDSQLPKDRFSAERLKGVDSTLKIQPAELGDSAVYLCASSFRLAGVDTQYFGPGTRLTVL.

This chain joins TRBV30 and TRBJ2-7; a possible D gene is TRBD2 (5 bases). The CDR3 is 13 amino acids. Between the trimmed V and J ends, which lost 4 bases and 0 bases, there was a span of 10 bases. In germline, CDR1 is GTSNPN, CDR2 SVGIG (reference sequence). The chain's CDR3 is CAWTLAGSYEQYF. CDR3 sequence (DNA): TGTGCCTGGACCTTGGCGGGCTCCTACGAGCAGTACTTC.

CDR3 protein: CASSLPNTGSNTGELFF. The CDR3, as DNA: TGTGCCAGCAGCCTACCCAACACAGGGTCGAACACCGGGGAGCTGTTTTTT. The chain has TRBV5-4 and TRBJ2-2, with TRBD1 as a possible D gene (6 bases). Germline CDR1 reads SGHNT; CDR2 reads YYREEE (reference sequence). The CDR3 spans 17 residues. V was cut by 4 bases and J by 0 bases, with 16 bases left in between.

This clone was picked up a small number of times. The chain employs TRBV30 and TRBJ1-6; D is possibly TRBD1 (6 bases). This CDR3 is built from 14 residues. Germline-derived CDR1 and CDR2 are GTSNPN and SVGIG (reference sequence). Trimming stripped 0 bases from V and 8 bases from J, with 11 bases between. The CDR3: CAWSVNSGDSPLHF. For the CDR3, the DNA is TGTGCCTGGAGTGTAAACTCAGGGGATTCACCCCTCCACTTT.

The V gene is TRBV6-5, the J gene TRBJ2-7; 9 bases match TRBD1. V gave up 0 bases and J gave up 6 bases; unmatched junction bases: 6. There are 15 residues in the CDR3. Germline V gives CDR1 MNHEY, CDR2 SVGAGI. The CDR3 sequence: CASSYSGDRVVEQYF. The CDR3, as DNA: TGTGCCAGCAGTTACTCGGGGGACAGGGTGGTCGAGCAGTACTTC.

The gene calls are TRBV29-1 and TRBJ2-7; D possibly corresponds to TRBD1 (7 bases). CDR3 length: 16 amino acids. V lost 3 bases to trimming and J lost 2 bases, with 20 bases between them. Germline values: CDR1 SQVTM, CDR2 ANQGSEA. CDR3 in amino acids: CSVEGTEGLGPYEQYF. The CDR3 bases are TGCAGCGTTGAGGGGACAGAGGGACTCGGTCCCTACGAGCAGTACTTC.